This TCR beta chain was sequenced during a study of blood T cell repertoires in COVID-19. On the study more broadly: PBMCs, B-cell-depleted T cells, or T cells were the source of the cDNA or gDNA that made up the material.

The germline CDR1 and CDR2 sequences are SGHTA and FQGTGA. Trimming cost V 2 bases and J 7 bases, with 5 bases left between them. The CDR3 runs 12 residues. In the source study's methods: How many nucleated cells were present was estimated from reference gene primer amplification. Data came from immunoSEQ multiplex PCR; TCRdb stores just in-frame clones and leaves some out. D and trimming come from the DNA, and the V and J calls and clone size come from that table. The data contain about 180,000 clones, 80% to 90% of them singletons. The sequenced sample consisted of peripheral blood. The receptor was isolated from a human donor with active or convalescent COVID-19. The donor label of this sample is uncertain. V and J are TRBV7-3 and TRBJ2-2; D call uncertain. This CDR3 is CASSLYSGELFF. In nucleotides, the CDR3 is TGTGCCAGCAGCTTATATAGCGGGGAGCTGTTTTTT. The full variable domain, completed using reference TRBV7-3 and TRBJ2-2, is GAGVSQTPSNKVTEKGKYVELRCDPISGHTALYWYRQSLGQGPEFLIYFQGTGAADDSGLPNDRFFAVRPEGSVSTLKIQRTERGDSAVYLCASSLYSGELFFGEGSRLTVL.